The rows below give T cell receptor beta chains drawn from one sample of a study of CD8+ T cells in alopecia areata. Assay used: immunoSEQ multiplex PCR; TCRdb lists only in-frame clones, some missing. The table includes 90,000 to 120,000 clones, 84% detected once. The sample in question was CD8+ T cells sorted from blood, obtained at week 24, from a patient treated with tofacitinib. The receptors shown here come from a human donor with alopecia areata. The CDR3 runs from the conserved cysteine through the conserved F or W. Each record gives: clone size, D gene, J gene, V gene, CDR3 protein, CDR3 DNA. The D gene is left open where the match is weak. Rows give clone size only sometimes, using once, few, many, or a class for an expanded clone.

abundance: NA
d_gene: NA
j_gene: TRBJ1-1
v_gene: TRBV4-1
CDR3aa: CASSQADRYTEAFF
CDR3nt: TGCGCCAGCAGCCAAGCGGACAGATACACTGAAGCTTTCTTT

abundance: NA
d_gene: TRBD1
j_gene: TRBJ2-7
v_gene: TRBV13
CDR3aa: CASSPGQGTYEQYF
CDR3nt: TGTGCCAGCAGCCCGGGACAGGGGACCTACGAGCAGTACTTC

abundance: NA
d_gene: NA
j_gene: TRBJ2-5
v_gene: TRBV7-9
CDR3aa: CASSYSPRGTPQETQYF
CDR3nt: TGTGCCAGCAGCTATTCACCACGCGGGACACCACAAGAGACCCAGTACTTC

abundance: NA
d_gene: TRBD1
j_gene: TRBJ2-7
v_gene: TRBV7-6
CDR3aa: CASSLQGAGGEQYF
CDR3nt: TGTGCCAGCAGCTTACAGGGGGCAGGGGGCGAGCAGTACTTC

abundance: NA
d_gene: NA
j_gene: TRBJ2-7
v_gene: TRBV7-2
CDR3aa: CASSPSVGLLTYEQYF
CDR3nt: TGTGCCAGCAGCCCGAGCGTCGGACTGTTAACCTACGAGCAGTACTTC

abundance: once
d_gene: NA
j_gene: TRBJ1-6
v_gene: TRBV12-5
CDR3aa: CASGFILSPGPNSPLHF
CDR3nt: TGTGCTAGTGGTTTTATCCTTAGTCCAGGGCCCAATTCACCCCTCCACTTT

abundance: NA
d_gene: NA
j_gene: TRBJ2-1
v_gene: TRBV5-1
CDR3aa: CASSLSGDEQFF
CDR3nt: TGCGCCAGCAGCCTCTCGGGTGATGAGCAGTTCTTC

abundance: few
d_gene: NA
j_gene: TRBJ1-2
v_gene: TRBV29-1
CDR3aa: CSVDRRQKNFYGYTF
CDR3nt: TGCAGCGTTGATCGGCGACAGAAAAACTTCTATGGCTACACCTTC

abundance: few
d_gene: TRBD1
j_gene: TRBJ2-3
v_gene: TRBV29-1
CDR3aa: CSVFDRGIDTQYF
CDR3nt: TGCAGCGTTTTTGACAGGGGCATTGATACGCAGTATTTT

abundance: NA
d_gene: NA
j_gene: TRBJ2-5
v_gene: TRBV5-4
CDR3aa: CASQTGTAETQYF
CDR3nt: TGTGCCAGCCAAACAGGGACGGCGGAGACCCAGTACTTC

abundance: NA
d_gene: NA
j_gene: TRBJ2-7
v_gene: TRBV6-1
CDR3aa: CASSPHGDSNEQYF
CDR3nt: TGTGCCAGCAGTCCTCATGGGGATAGTAACGAGCAGTACTTC

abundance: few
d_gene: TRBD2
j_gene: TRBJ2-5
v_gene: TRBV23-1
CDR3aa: CASSPPGGQGTKTQYF
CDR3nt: TGCGCCAGCAGTCCTCCGGGAGGGCAGGGGACAAAGACCCAGTACTTC

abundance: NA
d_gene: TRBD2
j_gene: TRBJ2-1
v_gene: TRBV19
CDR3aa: CASSLRTSGYNEQFF
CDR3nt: TGTGCCAGTAGTCTCCGGACTAGCGGGTACAATGAGCAGTTCTTC

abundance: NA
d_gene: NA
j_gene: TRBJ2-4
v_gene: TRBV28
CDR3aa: CASSFGDGNIQYF
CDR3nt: TGTGCCAGCAGTTTTGGGGATGGGAACATTCAGTACTTC

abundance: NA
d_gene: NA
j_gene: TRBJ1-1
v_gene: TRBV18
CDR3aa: CASSPSTGGAPDHGAFF
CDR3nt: TGTGCCAGCTCACCCAGCACGGGGGGGGCCCCCGATCACGGAGCTTTCTTT

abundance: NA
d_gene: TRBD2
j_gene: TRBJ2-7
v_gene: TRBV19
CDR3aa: CASSIPRGNLYEQYF
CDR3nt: TGTGCCAGTAGTATACCGCGGGGGAACCTCTACGAGCAGTACTTC

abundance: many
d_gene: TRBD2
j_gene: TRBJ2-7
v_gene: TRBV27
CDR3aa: CASSISGGRGEQYF
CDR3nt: TGTGCCAGCAGTATCTCGGGGGGGCGTGGAGAGCAGTACTTC

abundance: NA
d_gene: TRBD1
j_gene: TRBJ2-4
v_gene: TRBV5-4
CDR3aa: CASSSGTVQYF
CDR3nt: TGTGCCAGCAGCTCCGGGACAGTCCAGTACTTC

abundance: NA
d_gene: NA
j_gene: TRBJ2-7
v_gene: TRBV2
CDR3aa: CASSVGAGPTYEQYF
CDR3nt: TGTGCCAGCAGTGTTGGGGCGGGACCTACCTACGAGCAGTACTTC

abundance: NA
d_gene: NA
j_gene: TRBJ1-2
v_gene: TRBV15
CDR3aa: CATSSLSGTYGYTF
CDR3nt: TGTGCCACCAGCTCTTTGTCGGGGACCTATGGCTACACCTTC

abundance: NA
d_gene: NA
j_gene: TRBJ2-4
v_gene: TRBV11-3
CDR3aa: CASSLMPPLVDVAKNIQYF
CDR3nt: TGTGCCAGCAGCTTAATGCCCCCCTTGGTGGATGTAGCCAAAAACATTCAGTACTTC

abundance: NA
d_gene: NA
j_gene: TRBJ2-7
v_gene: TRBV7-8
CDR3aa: CASSAHSYEQYF
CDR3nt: TGTGCCAGCAGCGCCCACTCCTACGAGCAGTACTTC

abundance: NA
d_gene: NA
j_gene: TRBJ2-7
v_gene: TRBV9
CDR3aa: CASSPANYEQYF
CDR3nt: TGTGCCAGCAGCCCCGCAAACTACGAGCAGTACTTC

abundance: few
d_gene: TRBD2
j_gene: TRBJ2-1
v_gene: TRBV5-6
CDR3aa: CASSGGLAVYNEQFF
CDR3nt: TGTGCCAGCAGCGGAGGACTAGCGGTCTACAATGAGCAGTTCTTC

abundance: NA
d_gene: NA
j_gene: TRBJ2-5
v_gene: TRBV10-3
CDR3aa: CASHSGGETQYF
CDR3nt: TGTGCCTCTCATAGCGGAGGGGAGACCCAGTACTTC

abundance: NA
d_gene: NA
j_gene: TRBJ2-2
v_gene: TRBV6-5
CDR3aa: CASSYLGAGELFF
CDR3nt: TGTGCCAGCAGTTACTTAGGGGCCGGGGAGCTGTTTTTT

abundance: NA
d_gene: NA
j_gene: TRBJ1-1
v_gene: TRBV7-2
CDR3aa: CASSPLTDNTEAFF
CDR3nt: TGTGCCAGCAGCCCCCTGACAGATAACACTGAAGCTTTCTTT

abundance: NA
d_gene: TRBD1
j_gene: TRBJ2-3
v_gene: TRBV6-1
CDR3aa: CASRGTGGTDTQYF
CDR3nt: TGTGCCAGCAGAGGGACAGGGGGGACAGATACGCAGTATTTT

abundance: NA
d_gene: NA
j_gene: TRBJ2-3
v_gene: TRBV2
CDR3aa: CASSDDLTDTQYF
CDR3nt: TGTGCCAGCAGTGACGACCTCACAGATACGCAGTATTTT

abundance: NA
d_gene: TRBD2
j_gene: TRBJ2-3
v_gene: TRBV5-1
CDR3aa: CASSPWSGGSTDTQYF
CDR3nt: TGCGCCAGCAGCCCCTGGAGCGGGGGGTCCACAGATACGCAGTATTTT

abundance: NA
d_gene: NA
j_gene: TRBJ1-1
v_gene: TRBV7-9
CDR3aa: CASRPGPNTEAFF
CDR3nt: TGTGCCAGCAGACCGGGGCCGAACACTGAAGCTTTCTTT

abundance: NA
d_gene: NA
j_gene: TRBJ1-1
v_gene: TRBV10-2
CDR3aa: CASSANLRNTEAFF
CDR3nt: TGCGCCAGCAGCGCAAACCTGAGGAACACTGAAGCTTTCTTT

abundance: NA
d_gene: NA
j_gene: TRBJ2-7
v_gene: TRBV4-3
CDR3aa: CASSQVQTRDYEQYF
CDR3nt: TGCGCCAGCAGCCAAGTTCAAACGCGGGACTACGAGCAGTACTTC

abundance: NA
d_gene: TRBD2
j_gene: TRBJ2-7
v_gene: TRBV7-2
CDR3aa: CASSSGLAGYYEQYF
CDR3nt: TGTGCCAGCAGCTCCGGACTAGCGGGGTACTACGAGCAGTACTTC

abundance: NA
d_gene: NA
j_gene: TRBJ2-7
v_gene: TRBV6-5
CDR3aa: CASSPRGGSYEQYF
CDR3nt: TGTGCCAGCAGCCCGCGTGGAGGCTCCTACGAGCAGTACTTC

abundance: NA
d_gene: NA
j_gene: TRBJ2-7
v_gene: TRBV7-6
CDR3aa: CASSRTPSNYEQYF
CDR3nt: TGTGCCAGCAGCCGTACTCCCTCGAACTACGAGCAGTACTTC

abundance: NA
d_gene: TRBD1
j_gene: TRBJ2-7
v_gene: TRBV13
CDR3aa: CASSVLPGQGAYEQYF
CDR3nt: TGTGCCAGCAGCGTACTCCCGGGACAGGGAGCCTACGAGCAGTACTTC

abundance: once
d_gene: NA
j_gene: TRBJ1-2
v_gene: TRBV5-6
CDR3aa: CASSLPNSGFLGGYTF
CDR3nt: TGTGCCAGCAGCTTGCCGAACTCAGGGTTTCTCGGTGGCTACACCTTC

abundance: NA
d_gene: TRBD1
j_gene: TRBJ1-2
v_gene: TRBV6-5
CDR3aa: CASSWDRTPDGYTF
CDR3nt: TGTGCCAGCAGTTGGGACAGGACCCCCGATGGCTACACCTTC

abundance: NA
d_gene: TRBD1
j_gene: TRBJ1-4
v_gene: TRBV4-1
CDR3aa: CASSQVTGGEGKLFF
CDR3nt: TGCGCCAGCAGCCAGGTGACAGGGGGTGAGGGAAAACTGTTTTTT

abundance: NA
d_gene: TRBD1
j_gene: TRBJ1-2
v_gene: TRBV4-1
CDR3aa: CASSQGTGGGGYGYTF
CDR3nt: TGCGCCAGCAGCCAGGGGACAGGGGGCGGAGGCTATGGCTACACCTTC

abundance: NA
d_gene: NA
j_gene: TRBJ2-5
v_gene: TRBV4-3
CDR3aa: CASSQDLAAFQETQYF
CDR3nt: TGCGCCAGCAGCCAAGATCTCGCGGCCTTTCAAGAGACCCAGTACTTC

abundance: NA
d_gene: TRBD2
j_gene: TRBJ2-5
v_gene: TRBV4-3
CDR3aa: CASSQDGALAGGRETQYF
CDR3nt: TGCGCCAGCAGCCAAGACGGGGCCCTAGCGGGGGGCCGGGAGACCCAGTACTTC

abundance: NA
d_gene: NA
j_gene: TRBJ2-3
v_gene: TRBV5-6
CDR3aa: CASSFSGSPSHF
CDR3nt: TGTGCCAGCAGCTTTTCGGGGTCCCCTTCTCATTTT

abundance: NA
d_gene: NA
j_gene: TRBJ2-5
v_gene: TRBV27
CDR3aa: CASRNQETQYF
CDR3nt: TGTGCCAGCAGGAATCAAGAGACCCAGTACTTC

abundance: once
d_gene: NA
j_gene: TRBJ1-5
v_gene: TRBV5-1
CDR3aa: CASSLDSNSNQPQHF
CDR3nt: TGCGCCAGCAGCTTGGACAGTAATAGCAATCAGCCCCAGCATTTT

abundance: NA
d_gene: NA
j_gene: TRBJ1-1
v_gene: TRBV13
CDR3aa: CASSMGVNTEAFF
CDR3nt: TGTGCCAGCAGCATGGGGGTAAACACTGAAGCTTTCTTT

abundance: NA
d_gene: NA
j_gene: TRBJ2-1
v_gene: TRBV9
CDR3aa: CASSPEWVGADEQFF
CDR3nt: TGTGCCAGCAGCCCTGAATGGGTTGGGGCGGATGAGCAGTTCTTC

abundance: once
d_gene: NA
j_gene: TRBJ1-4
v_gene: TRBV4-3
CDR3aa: CASSQDTAVGSTEPGLFF
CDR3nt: TGCGCCAGCAGCCAAGACACCGCGGTTGGGTCCACCGAACCAGGGCTGTTTTTT

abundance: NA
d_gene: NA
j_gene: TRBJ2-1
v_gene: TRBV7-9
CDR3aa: CASSLRDLGLNEQFF
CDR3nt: TGTGCCAGCAGCTTGCGCGATCTAGGTCTCAATGAGCAGTTCTTC

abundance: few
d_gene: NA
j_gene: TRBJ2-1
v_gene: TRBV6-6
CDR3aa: CASSYGRNEQFF
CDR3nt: TGTGCCAGCAGTTACGGGAGGAATGAGCAGTTCTTC

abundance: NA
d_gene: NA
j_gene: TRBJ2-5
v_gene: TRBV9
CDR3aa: CASSPLEGRETQYF
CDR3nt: TGTGCCAGCAGCCCCCTGGAGGGTAGGGAGACCCAGTACTTC